A selection of T cell receptor beta chains follows, all from one sample in a study of CXCR3-negative and CXCR3-positive naive CD8 T cells. TCRdb re-called the 5' RACE reads, yielding one record per CDR3 amino acid sequence without DNA. Its listing shows 4,500 to 5,500 distinct CDR3 sequences. The sequenced material came from naive CXCR3+ CD8+ T cells from blood. The receptors originated from a human donor in good health. Some clones in this sample may be carry-over from other donors' samples. Each CDR3 is given with its conserved first and last residue. The order of the fields is clone size, V gene, J gene, CDR3 protein. The size field is filled for only some rows; it gives once, few, many or a size class.

-	TRBV20-1	TRBJ2-1	CSARDLLAERTYNEQFF
medium-sized	TRBV29-1	TRBJ1-1	CSALTGANTEAFF
medium-sized	TRBV15	TRBJ1-1	CATSRAETGGAFF
-	TRBV11-3	TRBJ1-2	CASSLDRGTGASDYGYTF
-	TRBV6-2/TRBV6-3	TRBJ2-1	CASSLASSSYNEQFF
medium-sized	TRBV12-3/TRBV12-4	TRBJ2-3	CASSLAGVGTDTQYF
-	TRBV7-9	TRBJ1-1	CASSSGQGIGQAFF
-	TRBV10-3	TRBJ2-5	CAISEAQGGQETQYF
-	TRBV19	TRBJ1-1	CATHYGGTATEAFF
medium-sized	TRBV20-1	TRBJ1-2	CSAQTDGYYGYTF
-	TRBV4-3	TRBJ2-7	CASSQGQGVGEQYF
-	TRBV7-2	TRBJ2-7	CARSPPLSGGEAYEQYF
-	TRBV10-3	TRBJ2-1	CAISESNEQFF
-	TRBV10-1	TRBJ2-2	CASSVWALTGELFF
medium-sized	TRBV20-1	TRBJ1-1	CSAFQGVRTGTEAFF
medium-sized	TRBV29-1	TRBJ2-6	CSVEGAAGGSGANVLTF
medium-sized	TRBV13	TRBJ1-1	CASSHGTGPQGAFF
-	TRBV29-1	TRBJ2-1	CSVERANLGEQFF
-	TRBV29-1	TRBJ2-1	CSALSQGAYNEQFF
-	TRBV5-1	TRBJ2-1	CASSLRDSLSYNEQFF
-	TRBV7-6	TRBJ2-6	CASSLARTSGSGANVLTF
medium-sized	TRBV7-8	TRBJ2-2	CASSIFSGREANTGELFF
-	TRBV6-2/TRBV6-3	TRBJ2-1	CASTLAGAGNEQFF
-	TRBV4-3	TRBJ1-1	CASSQDSGGLLNTEAFF
-	TRBV6-1	TRBJ2-7	CASSDGVAGVLIHEQYF
-	TRBV28	TRBJ1-4	CASSPRDRGNEKLFF
-	TRBV6-2/TRBV6-3	TRBJ2-1	CASSPGQNNEQFF